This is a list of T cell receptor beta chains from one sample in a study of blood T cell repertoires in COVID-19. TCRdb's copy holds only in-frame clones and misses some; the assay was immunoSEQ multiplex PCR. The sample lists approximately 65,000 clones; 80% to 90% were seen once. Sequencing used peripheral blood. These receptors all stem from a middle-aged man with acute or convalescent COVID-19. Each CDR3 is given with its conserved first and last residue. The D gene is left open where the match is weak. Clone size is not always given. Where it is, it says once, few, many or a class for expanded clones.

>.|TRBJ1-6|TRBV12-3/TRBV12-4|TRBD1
TGTGCCAGCAGTTTTGGACAGGGTTCACCCCTCCACTTT
CASSFGQGSPLHF
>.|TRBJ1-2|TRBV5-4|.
TGTGCCAGCAGGGGCGGGGGGGGCGCAGTAAGGCCCACCTTC
CASRGGGGAVRPTF
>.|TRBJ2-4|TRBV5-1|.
TGCGCCAGCCGGGGCACTGCAGGGGACATTCAGTACTTC
CASRGTAGDIQYF
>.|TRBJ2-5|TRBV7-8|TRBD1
TGTGCCAGCAGCAACCGGGACAGGGAGACCCAGTACTTC
CASSNRDRETQYF
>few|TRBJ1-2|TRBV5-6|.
TGTGCCAGCAGCCAGTACTACCCAGAGGGCTACACCTTC
CASSQYYPEGYTF
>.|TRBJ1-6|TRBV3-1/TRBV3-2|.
TGTGCCAGCAGCCCCCCGGGCGGGTTGTCTTCACCCCTCCACTTT
CASSPPGGLSSPLHF
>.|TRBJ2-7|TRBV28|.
TGTGCCAGCAGTTCCTTAAAACAGGGGCAGTACTTC
CASSSLKQGQYF
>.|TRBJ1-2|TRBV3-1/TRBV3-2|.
TGTGCCAGCAGCCAAGAGGGCCATGGCTACACCTTC
CASSQEGHGYTF
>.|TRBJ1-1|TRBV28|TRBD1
TGTGCCAGCACAGGACAGGAGGGCACTGAAGCTTTCTTT
CASTGQEGTEAFF
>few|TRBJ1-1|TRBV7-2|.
TGTGCCAGCAGCTTAGACAGGAACACTGAAGCTTTCTTT
CASSLDRNTEAFF
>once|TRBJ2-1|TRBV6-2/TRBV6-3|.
TGTGCCAGCAGTGACAGATCATTCGATGAGCAGTTCTTC
CASSDRSFDEQFF
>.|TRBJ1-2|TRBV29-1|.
TGCAGCGTTGAAGTTCTCTATGGCTACACCTTC
CSVEVLYGYTF
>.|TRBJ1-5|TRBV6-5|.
TGTGCCAGCAGTAAAAACAGGGATCGCAATCAGCCCCAGCATTTT
CASSKNRDRNQPQHF
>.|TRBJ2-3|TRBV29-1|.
TGCAGCGCAAAAAGGGGGGGGCTAAGTCCTGGCACAGATACGCAGTATTTT
CSAKRGGLSPGTDTQYF
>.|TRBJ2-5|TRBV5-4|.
TGTGCCAGCAGCTTAAGACAGGCTGGCCAAGAGACCCAGTACTTC
CASSLRQAGQETQYF
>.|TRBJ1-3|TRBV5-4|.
TGTGCCAGCAGCTCCTCTCTGGGGCAGTGGAACACCATATATTTT
CASSSSLGQWNTIYF
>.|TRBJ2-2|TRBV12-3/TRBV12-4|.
TGTGCCAGCAGTTTTCAGGGGACCGGGGAGCTGTTTTTT
CASSFQGTGELFF
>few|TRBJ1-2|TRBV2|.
TGTGCCAGCAGTGAACCTCGACAGTATGGCTACACCTTC
CASSEPRQYGYTF
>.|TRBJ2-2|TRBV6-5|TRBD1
TGTGCCAGCAGTTGGGGGACAGCGAACACCGGGGAGCTGTTTTTT
CASSWGTANTGELFF
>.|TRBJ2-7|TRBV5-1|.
TGCGCCAGCAGCGGGGGAGGGGGGGCCTACGAGCAGTACTTC
CASSGGGGAYEQYF
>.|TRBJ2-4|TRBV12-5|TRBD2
TGTGCTAGTGGTTTGGTACGCCTTAGACTAGCGGGGGGGCTTGCCAAAAACATTCAGTACTTC
CASGLVRLRLAGGLAKNIQYF
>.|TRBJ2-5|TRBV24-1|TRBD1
TGTGCCACCAGTGACCCCACAGGGGTAGAGACCCAGTACTTC
CATSDPTGVETQYF
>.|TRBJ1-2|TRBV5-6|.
TGTGCCAGCAGCCTCCGGGTCTCTTATGGCTACACCTTC
CASSLRVSYGYTF
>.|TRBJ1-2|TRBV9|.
TGTGCCAGCAGCACGACGGGGGGCTCAAACGGTAACTATGGCTACACCTTC
CASSTTGGSNGNYGYTF
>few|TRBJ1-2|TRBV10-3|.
TGTGCCATCAGCCCGGACAGCGATTATGGCTACACCTTC
CAISPDSDYGYTF
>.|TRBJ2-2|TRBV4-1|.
TGCGCCAGCAGCTGGGGAAACAGGGTTAACACCGGGGAGCTGTTTTTT
CASSWGNRVNTGELFF
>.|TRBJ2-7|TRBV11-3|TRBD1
TGTGCCAGCAGCTCACAGGGGGCGAGTGAGCAGTACTTC
CASSSQGASEQYF
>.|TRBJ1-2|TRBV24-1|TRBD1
TGTGCCACCAGTGATCCCCGGGACAGGAGTTATGGCTACACCTTC
CATSDPRDRSYGYTF
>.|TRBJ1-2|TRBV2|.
TGTGCCAGCAGTGACAGTACCTATGGCTACACCTTC
CASSDSTYGYTF
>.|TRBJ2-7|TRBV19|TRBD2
TGTGCCAGCGGACTAGCGGGGGCCTACGAGCAGTACTTC
CASGLAGAYEQYF
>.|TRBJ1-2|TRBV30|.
TGTGCCTGGTATAATTATGGCTACACCTTC
CAWYNYGYTF
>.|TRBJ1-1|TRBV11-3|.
TGTGCCAGCAGCTTAGGGCATCGGTCAGGGGAAGCTTTCTTT
CASSLGHRSGEAFF
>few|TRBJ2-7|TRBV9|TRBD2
TGTGCCAGCAGCGCGACAGGTGAGTCGGGGGGGCACTACGAGCAGTACTTC
CASSATGESGGHYEQYF
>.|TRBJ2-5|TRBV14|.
TGTGCCAGCAGCCAAGGAACCGGGGGACGGGAGACCCAGTACTTC
CASSQGTGGRETQYF
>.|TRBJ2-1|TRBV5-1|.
TGCGCCAGCACTTTGGGGACTTCCAGCGCCTACAATGAGCAGTTCTTC
CASTLGTSSAYNEQFF
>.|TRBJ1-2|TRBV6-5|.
TGTGCCAGCACAGACTATGGCTACACCTTC
CASTDYGYTF
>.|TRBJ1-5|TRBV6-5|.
TGTGCCAGCAGGCAAACGGGCAGGGGCAATCAGCCCCAGCATTTT
CASRQTGRGNQPQHF
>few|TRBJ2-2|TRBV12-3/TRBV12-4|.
TGTGCCTTTGGTGGGGGGATCACCGGGGAGCTGTTTTTT
CAFGGGITGELFF
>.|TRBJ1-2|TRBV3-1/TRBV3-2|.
TGTGCCAGCAGCCAAGAGGGACTGATTAACTATGGCTACACCTTC
CASSQEGLINYGYTF
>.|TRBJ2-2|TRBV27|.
TGTGCCAGCAGTTTAATCTCTTCGGCGGGGCCGAACACCGGGGAGCTGTTTTTT
CASSLISSAGPNTGELFF
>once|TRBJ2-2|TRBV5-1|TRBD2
TGCGCCACCACGGGAGGGGACACCGGGGAGCTGTTTTTT
CATTGGDTGELFF
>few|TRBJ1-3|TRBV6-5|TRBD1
TGTGCCAGCAGTTCCCCCGGGACAGGGGTAGGAAACACCATATATTTT
CASSSPGTGVGNTIYF
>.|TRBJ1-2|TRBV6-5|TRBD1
TGTGCCAGCAGGGGACAGGGAGGCTATGGCTACACCTTC
CASRGQGGYGYTF
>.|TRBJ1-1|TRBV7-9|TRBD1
TGTGCCAGCAGTTTTTCAGTTCCCTGGGAGGGACAGGAGCCTGAAGCTTTCTTT
CASSFSVPWEGQEPEAFF
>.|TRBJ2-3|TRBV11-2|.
TGTGCCAGCAGCTTGGATGGACAGACCACAGATACGCAGTATTTT
CASSLDGQTTDTQYF
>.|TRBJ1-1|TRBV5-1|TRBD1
TGCGCCAGCAGCCGAGCCGGGACAGGGGGAGATGAAGCTTTCTTT
CASSRAGTGGDEAFF
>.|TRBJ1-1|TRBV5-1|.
TGCGCCAGCAGCTTGGCCTACAGGTCTTCTACTGAAGCTTTCTTT
CASSLAYRSSTEAFF
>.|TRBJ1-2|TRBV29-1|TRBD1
TGCAGCGATGAGACAGGGGGCCGGTATGGCTACACCTTC
CSDETGGRYGYTF
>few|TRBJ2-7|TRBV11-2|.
TGTGCCAGCAGCTTGACAGCGTACGAGCAGTACTTC
CASSLTAYEQYF
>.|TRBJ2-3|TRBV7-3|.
TGTGCCAGCAGCCCAAATCCAGGGGGGGATACGCAGTATTTT
CASSPNPGGDTQYF
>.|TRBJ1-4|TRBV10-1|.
TGCGCCAGAGAGGTGGCAACTAATGAAAAACTGTTTTTT
CAREVATNEKLFF
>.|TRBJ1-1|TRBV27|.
TGTGCCAGCAGCGGGAGTAGGGGGAACACTGAAGCTTTCTTT
CASSGSRGNTEAFF
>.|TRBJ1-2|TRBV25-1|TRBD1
TGTGCCAGCAGTGGGGACAGGCCGTATGGCTACACCTTC
CASSGDRPYGYTF